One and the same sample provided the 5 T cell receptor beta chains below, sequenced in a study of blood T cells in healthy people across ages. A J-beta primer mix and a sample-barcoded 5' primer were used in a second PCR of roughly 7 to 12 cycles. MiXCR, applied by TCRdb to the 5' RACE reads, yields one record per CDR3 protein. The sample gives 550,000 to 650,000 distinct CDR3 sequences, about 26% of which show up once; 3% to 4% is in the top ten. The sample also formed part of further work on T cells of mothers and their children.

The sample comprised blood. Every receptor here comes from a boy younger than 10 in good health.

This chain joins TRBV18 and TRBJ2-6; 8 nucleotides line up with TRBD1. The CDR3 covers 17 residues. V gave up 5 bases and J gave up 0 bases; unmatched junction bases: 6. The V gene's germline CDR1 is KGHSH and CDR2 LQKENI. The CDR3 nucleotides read TGTGCCAGCTCAGGCGGACAGGGCGGCTCTGGGGCCAACGTCCTGACTTTC. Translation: CASSGGQGGSGANVLTF.

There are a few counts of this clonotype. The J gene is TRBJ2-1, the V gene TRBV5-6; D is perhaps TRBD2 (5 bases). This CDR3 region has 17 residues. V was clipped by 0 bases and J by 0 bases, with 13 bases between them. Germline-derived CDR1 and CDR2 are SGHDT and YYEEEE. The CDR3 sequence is CASSLGLTLSSYNEQFF. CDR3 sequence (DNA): TGTGCCAGCAGCTTGGGACTAACGCTAAGCTCCTACAATGAGCAGTTCTTC.

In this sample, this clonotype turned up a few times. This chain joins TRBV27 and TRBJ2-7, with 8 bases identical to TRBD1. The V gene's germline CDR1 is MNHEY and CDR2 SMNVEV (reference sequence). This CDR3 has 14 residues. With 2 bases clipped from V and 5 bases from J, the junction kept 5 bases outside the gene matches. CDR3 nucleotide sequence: TGTGCCAGCAGTTTACGGACAGGGCTCAACGAGCAGTACTTC. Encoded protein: CASSLRTGLNEQYF.

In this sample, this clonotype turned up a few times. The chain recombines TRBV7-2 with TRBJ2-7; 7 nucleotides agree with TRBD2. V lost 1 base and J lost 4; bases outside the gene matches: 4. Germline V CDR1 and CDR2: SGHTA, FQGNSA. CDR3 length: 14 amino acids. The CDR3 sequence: CASSLDPGGYEQYF. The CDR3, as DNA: TGTGCCAGCAGCTTAGATCCGGGAGGATACGAGCAGTACTTC.

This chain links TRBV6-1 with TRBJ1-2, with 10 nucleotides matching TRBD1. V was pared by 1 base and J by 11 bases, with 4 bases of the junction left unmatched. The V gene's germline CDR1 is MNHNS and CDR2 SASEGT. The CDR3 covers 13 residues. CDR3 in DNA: TGTGCCAGCAGTGAAGGGGACAGGGGCCCTTACACCTTC. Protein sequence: CASSEGDRGPYTF.